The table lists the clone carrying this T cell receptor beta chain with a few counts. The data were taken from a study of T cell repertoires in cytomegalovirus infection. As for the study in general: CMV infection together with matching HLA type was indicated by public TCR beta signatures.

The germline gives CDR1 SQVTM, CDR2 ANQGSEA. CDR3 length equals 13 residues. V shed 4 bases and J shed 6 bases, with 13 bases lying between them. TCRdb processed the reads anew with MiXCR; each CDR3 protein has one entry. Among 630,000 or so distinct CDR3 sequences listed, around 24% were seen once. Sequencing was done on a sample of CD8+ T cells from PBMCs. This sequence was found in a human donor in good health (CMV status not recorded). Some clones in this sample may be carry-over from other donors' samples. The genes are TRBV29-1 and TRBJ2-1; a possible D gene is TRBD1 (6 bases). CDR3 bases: TGCAGCGTTGTCCGGGACAACGGCAATGAGCAGTTCTTC. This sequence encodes CSVVRDNGNEQFF.